This T cell receptor beta chain emerged from a study of Graves' ophthalmopathy and Graves' hyperthyroidism. Points from the study as a whole: A classifier, a 13-signature model, separated ophthalmopathy from stable hyperthyroidism with more than 85% sensitivity and 75% to 82% specificity. Blood was where most expanded thyroid clonotypes above 0.001 frequency also turned up.

At least ten counts were recorded for this clonotype. No antigen is known for it. This CDR3 is built from 15 residues. The V gene lost 2 bases and the J gene lost 0 bases, with 10 bases spanning the gap. Germline V gives CDR1 LGHNA, CDR2 YNFKEQ. RNA transcripts served as template for amplifying TCR beta CDR3 sequences. An initial RT-PCR round employing HTBI primers preceded a second-round multiplex PCR. TCRdb reanalysed the multiplex PCR reads using MiXCR and keeps one entry per CDR3 protein. Of hundreds of thousands of distinct CDR3 sequences in the sample, around a fifth were seen once. The chain is built from TRBV4-2 and TRBJ1-2; tentative D call: TRBD1 (5 bases). This TCR was recovered from a woman in her late teens or twenties with stable Graves' hyperthyroidism. Some clones in this sample may be carry-over from other donors' samples. Input material: peripheral blood. The CDR3: CASSQQGGANYGYTF. The CDR3 nucleotides are TGTGCCAGCAGCCAACAGGGAGGAGCTAACTATGGCTACACCTTC.